One sample yielded the 31 T cell receptor beta chains listed below, sequenced in a study of shared clonotypes between healthy human individuals (dated by TCRdb to 2018 to 2021). CD8 naive samples were CD45RO-negative cells positively selected for CCR7, giving a CD45RA+CCR7+ population that excluded TemRA cells. Receptors were amplified or captured by the immunoSEQ multiplex PCR assay. What TCRdb holds here is the immuneACCESS table cut down to in-frame rearrangements. Part of the clones is not present; checked against another copy, under half of the missing clones reflect an unresolved V gene, and the others are unexplained. Here the sample has approximately 2,200,000 clones; about 93% occur a single time. In total, the top ten clones hold under 2% of the sample. The sequencing sample was made of naive CD8+ T cells from PBMCs. This specimen's cell subset or site label, per the study, means: CD45RA+CCR7+. These receptors were taken from a man between 18 and 29 years old in good health. Some clones in this sample may be carry-over from other donors' samples.

The V call is TRBV6-6, the J call TRBJ1-1; D call uncertain. Looked up from germline, CDR1 is MNHNY and CDR2 is SVGAGI (reference sequence). The length of the CDR3 is 12 residues. V shed 2 bases and J shed 5 bases, with 6 bases lying between them. The CDR3 sequence: CASSYGWTEAFF. Written as DNA, the CDR3 is TGTGCCAGCAGTTACGGGTGGACTGAAGCTTTCTTT.

V gene TRBV7-2 combines with J gene TRBJ2-2; D is uncertain. Per the germline V gene, CDR1 is SGHTA and CDR2 is FQGNSA. Trimming cost V 5 bases and J 8 bases, with 15 bases left between them. This CDR3 has 14 residues. CDR3 in DNA: TGTGCCAGCAGCAGTGATTGGGGTACGGGGGAGCTGTTTTTT. It encodes CASSSDWGTGELFF.

The V gene is TRBV27, the J gene TRBJ1-3, with a tentative D call TRBD1 (5 bases). Germline-derived CDR1 and CDR2 are MNHEY and SMNVEV (reference sequence). Trimming left V 7 bases short and J 0 bases short, with 13 bases between. This CDR3 comprises 15 residues. For the CDR3, the DNA is TGTGCCAGCAAGATGACAGAAGACTCTGGAAACACCATATATTTT. Encoded protein: CASKMTEDSGNTIYF.

The rearrangement links TRBV29-1 to TRBJ2-1, with TRBD1 matching 9 bases. Germline loops: CDR1 SQVTM, CDR2 ANQGSEA. This CDR3 is built from 14 residues. The J segment lost 6 bases and the V segment lost 7 bases, leaving 10 bases of the junction unmatched. DNA for the CDR3: TGCAGCGCTGCCGGGACAGGGATTAGCAATGAGCAGTTCTTC. Translated: CSAAGTGISNEQFF.

A single count supports this clone. Distinct nucleotide sequences in the sample also encode this CDR3. The chain couples TRBV10-3 to TRBJ2-5; D is undetermined. In germline, CDR1 is ENHRY, CDR2 SYGVKD. CDR3 length equals 12 residues. V was trimmed by 3 bases and J by 3 bases, leaving 5 bases between them. CDR3 residues: CAISDGEETQYF. CDR3 in DNA: TGTGCCATCAGTGATGGGGAAGAGACCCAGTACTTC.

The chain links TRBV4-1 to TRBJ2-1; D is perhaps TRBD1 (6 bases). V was clipped by 5 bases and J by 5 bases, with 13 bases between them. From germline, CDR1 is MGHRA and CDR2 YSYEKL. CDR3 length: 14 residues. CDR3 sequence reads: CASSNRDNNNEQFF. DNA of the CDR3: TGCGCCAGCAGCAACCGGGACAACAACAATGAGCAGTTCTTC.

The chain carries TRBV27 and TRBJ1-1; no clear D gene. V dropped 8 bases and J dropped 7 bases, with 14 bases sitting between them. The CDR3 covers 12 residues. Germline loops: CDR1 MNHEY, CDR2 SMNVEV (reference sequence). CDR3 region: CASFRGLFEAFF. Here the CDR3 DNA reads TGTGCCAGCTTTCGAGGGTTATTTGAAGCTTTCTTT.

J is TRBJ2-5 and V is TRBV2; TRBD1 matches at 10 bases. CDR3 length equals 14 residues. J was trimmed by 4 bases and V by 6 bases; bases with no gene match: 5. Germline values: CDR1 SNHLY, CDR2 FYNNEI. This CDR3 is CASSLDRGPETQYF. CDR3 bases: TGTGCCAGCAGCCTCGACAGGGGGCCAGAGACCCAGTACTTC.

The chain is built from TRBV7-8 and TRBJ1-3; D remains unclear. V was pared by 5 bases and J by 3 bases, with 8 bases between. Looked up from germline, CDR1 is SGHVS and CDR2 is FQNEAQ. The CDR3 extends over 13 amino acids. The CDR3 DNA reads as TGTGCCAGCAGCGCGGGATTTGGAAACACCATATATTTT. Protein product: CASSAGFGNTIYF.

The chain carries TRBV28 and TRBJ2-2; 7 bases line up with TRBD2. V was pared by 11 bases and J by 6 bases, with 6 bases of the junction left unmatched. Germline CDR1 and CDR2: MDHEN and SYDVKM. The CDR3 totals 12 residues. The CDR3 sequence: CAGGRAAGELFF. The CDR3 DNA is TGTGCCGGGGGGAGGGCCGCCGGGGAGCTGTTTTTT.

The rearrangement uses TRBV7-9 and TRBJ1-4; D unresolved. Trimming cost V 5 bases and J 0 bases, with 13 bases left between them. CDR1 is SEHNR, CDR2 FQNEAQ, per germline (reference sequence). This CDR3 has 16 amino acids. The CDR3 bases are TGTGCCAGCAGCCCCGGGCAAGGGTCAACTAATGAAAAACTGTTTTTT. Protein: CASSPGQGSTNEKLFF.

The chain couples TRBV30 to TRBJ2-7; TRBD2 agrees at 7 bases. The CDR3 length is 12 residues. The germline gives CDR1 GTSNPN, CDR2 SVGIG (reference sequence). The CDR3 bases are TGTGCGACTAGCCGAAATGCCTACGAGCAGTACTTC. Translation: CATSRNAYEQYF.

V and J are TRBV7-9 and TRBJ1-1, with 10 bases lining up with TRBD1. The ends lost 5 bases at V and 5 bases at J; junction bases unmatched: 8. Germline V gives CDR1 SEHNR, CDR2 FQNEAQ (reference sequence). This CDR3 is built from 15 residues. Here the CDR3 DNA reads TGTGCCAGCAGCGCGGTAGAGGGACAGGGGACTGAAGCTTTCTTT. As protein: CASSAVEGQGTEAFF.

This chain connects TRBV19 to TRBJ1-1; D call uncertain. The germline gives CDR1 LNHDA, CDR2 SQIVND (reference sequence). CDR3 length: 13 amino acids. Trimming removed 9 bases from V and 5 bases from J, with 16 bases in between. The CDR3 DNA reads as TGTGCCAGCGAGGACCCCGCAGCGACTGAAGCTTTCTTT. Translated: CASEDPAATEAFF.

The chain couples TRBV7-8 to TRBJ2-1; tentatively, D is TRBD2 (5 bases). This CDR3 comprises 15 residues. In germline, CDR1 is SGHVS, CDR2 FQNEAQ. Trimming took 0 bases from V and 7 from J, leaving 13 bases between them. CDR3 protein: CASSLASDYRNEQFF. Here the CDR3 DNA reads TGTGCCAGCAGCTTAGCGAGCGACTATCGGAATGAGCAGTTCTTC. The full variable domain, completed using reference TRBV7-8 and TRBJ2-1, is GAGVSQSPRYKVAKRGQDVALRCDPISGHVSLFWYQQALGQGPEFLTYFQNEAQLDKSGLPSDRFFAERPEGSVSTLKIQRTQQEDSAVYLCASSLASDYRNEQFFGPGTRLTVL.

The chain links TRBV27 to TRBJ2-7; D uncertain. Trimming pared 6 bases from V and 0 bases from J, leaving 15 bases between. The CDR3 covers 15 residues. CDR1 is MNHEY, CDR2 SMNVEV, per germline (reference sequence). The chain's CDR3 is CASRAGLTSSYEQYF. Written as DNA, the CDR3 is TGTGCCAGCAGAGCAGGCCTAACCAGCTCCTACGAGCAGTACTTC.

J is TRBJ1-6 and V is TRBV6-5; D is unresolved. Germline V gene data show CDR1 as MNHEY and CDR2 as SVGAGI. The CDR3 contains 15 residues. The V gene lost 2 bases and the J gene lost 6 bases, with 11 bases spanning the gap. CDR3 loop: CASSYGPLGNSPLHF. The CDR3 DNA sequence: TGTGCCAGCAGTTACGGCCCGCTTGGTAATTCACCCCTCCACTTT.

CDR3 DNA sequence: TGTGCCAGCAGTATGACCCCCCCCCGGGGTGAAAAACTGTTTTTT. Translated, it gives CASSMTPPRGEKLFF. V and J are TRBV27 and TRBJ1-4; no clear D. The germline V gene has CDR1 MNHEY and CDR2 SMNVEV (reference sequence). The CDR3 totals 15 residues. Trimming pared 5 bases from V and 7 bases from J, leaving 17 bases between. Full variable domain (outside the CDR3, taken from reference TRBV27 and TRBJ1-4): EAQVTQNPRYLITVTGKKLTVTCSQNMNHEYMSWYRQDPGLGLRQIYYSMNVEVTDKGDVPEGYKVSRKEKRNFPLILESPSPNQTSLYFCASSMTPPRGEKLFFGSGTQLSVL.

This clone appeared once. The CDR3 coding sequence is TGTGCTAGTGCCGCGGGACTAGCGGGACTCTACGAGCAGTACTTC. Protein: CASAAGLAGLYEQYF. The chain couples TRBV12-5 to TRBJ2-7; 13 bases map to TRBD2. From germline, CDR1 is LGHNT and CDR2 FRNRAP. This CDR3 spans 15 amino acids. Trimming took 7 bases from V and 3 from J; bases not matched to a gene: 6.

This clone occurred once. The gene calls are TRBV7-9 and TRBJ2-3; the D call may be TRBD1 or TRBD2 (7 bases each). The CDR3 is 17 amino acids. Germline assignment: CDR1 SEHNR and CDR2 FQNEAQ (reference sequence). V lost 4 bases to trimming and J lost 0 bases, with 17 bases between them. In nucleotides, the CDR3 is TGTGCCAGCAGCTCCTACAGGGGAGGGACTAGCACAGATACGCAGTATTTT. Its protein product is CASSSYRGGTSTDTQYF.

V is TRBV5-6 and J is TRBJ1-1, with a possible D match to TRBD1 (5 bases). Trimming stripped 4 bases from V and 1 base from J, with 17 bases between. Germline assignment: CDR1 SGHDT and CDR2 YYEEEE. This CDR3 has 16 amino acids. CDR3 nucleotides: TGTGCCAGCAGCCCGATTGGGGCAGGGAGGAACACTGAAGCTTTCTTT. Protein: CASSPIGAGRNTEAFF.

The chain joins TRBV29-1 to TRBJ2-7, with 11 bases that match TRBD2. This CDR3 is built from 16 residues. J lost 3 bases, V lost 8 bases, and 15 bases had no gene match. Germline V gene sequence: CDR1 SQVTM, CDR2 ANQGSEA. In DNA form, the CDR3 reads TGCAGCCATGGCGGACTAGCGGGCCGATCAGACTACGAGCAGTACTTC. Translating gives CSHGGLAGRSDYEQYF.

The chain couples TRBV2 to TRBJ2-5; TRBD1 or TRBD2 may be the D gene (5 bases each). This CDR3 spans 15 amino acids. The V gene's germline CDR1 is SNHLY and CDR2 FYNNEI. V was pared by 6 bases and J by 4 bases, with 18 bases between. CDR3 in amino acids: CASRGVFDGGETQYF. The CDR3 nucleotides read TGTGCCAGCAGGGGGGTTTTCGATGGTGGAGAGACCCAGTACTTC.

This clone was counted once. The rearrangement joins TRBV19 to TRBJ2-7; 11 positions match TRBD2. There are 20 residues in the CDR3. Per germline, CDR1 LNHDA and CDR2 SQIVND (reference sequence). After removal of 9 bases from V and 5 bases from J, the junction contained 27 bases not matched to a gene. The CDR3 coding sequence is TGTGCCAGCTCCCCCCAACCCAAACTAGCGGGAGCGAAGGTCGGGAACGAGCAGTACTTC. Translating gives CASSPQPKLAGAKVGNEQYF.

This chain joins TRBV7-9 and TRBJ2-7; 9 bases agree with TRBD1. The J segment lost 5 bases and the V segment lost 5 bases, leaving 10 bases of the junction unmatched. CDR3 size: 15 residues. Germline CDR1 is SEHNR and CDR2 is FQNEAQ (reference sequence). The CDR3, as DNA: TGTGCCAGCAGCCCCCGGACAGGGGCTGGCGACGAGCAGTACTTC. Its protein product is CASSPRTGAGDEQYF.

The chain couples TRBV5-8 to TRBJ2-7; D possibly corresponds to TRBD2 (6 bases). Trimming pared 3 bases from V and 4 bases from J, leaving 11 bases between. Germline V gene lookup returns CDR1 SGHTS and CDR2 YDEGEE. This CDR3 has 13 amino acids. This chain's CDR3 is CASSSGLLYEQYF. CDR3 DNA sequence: TGTGCCAGCAGCTCGGGACTGCTATACGAGCAGTACTTC.

The rearrangement uses TRBV27 and TRBJ2-7; perhaps TRBD1 as D (5 bases). This CDR3 has 12 residues. Trimming removed 7 bases at V and 4 bases at J, with 11 bases between. Germline CDR1 reads MNHEY; CDR2 reads SMNVEV (reference sequence). The CDR3: CASKGPGYEQYF. CDR3 DNA: TGTGCCAGCAAGGGCCCAGGGTACGAGCAGTACTTC.

Comment on this clone: Other DNA sequences in this sample translate to the same CDR3. The rearrangement joins TRBV7-9 to TRBJ2-7; D possibly uses TRBD1 or TRBD2 (5 bases each). Germline CDR1 and CDR2: SEHNR and FQNEAQ (reference sequence). The CDR3 spans 14 residues. V gave up 5 bases and J gave up 2 bases, with 13 bases separating them. For the CDR3, the DNA is TGTGCCAGCAGCCCCAGGGACGGACCCTACGAGCAGTACTTC. As protein: CASSPRDGPYEQYF.

The rearrangement links TRBV7-9 to TRBJ2-7; 11 bases line up with TRBD2. V lost 5 bases and J lost 4; bases outside the gene matches: 7. Germline CDR1 reads SEHNR; CDR2 reads FQNEAQ (reference sequence). The CDR3 runs to 15 residues. CDR3 nucleotides: TGTGCCAGCAGCCCGACTAGCGGGAAATGGTACGAGCAGTACTTC. This codes for CASSPTSGKWYEQYF.

This chain joins TRBV29-1 and TRBJ1-1; 7 bases fit TRBD1. Per germline, CDR1 SQVTM and CDR2 ANQGSEA. This CDR3 is built from 12 residues. The ends lost 5 bases at V and 11 bases at J; junction bases unmatched: 11. The CDR3 DNA reads TGCAGCGTTTTGGGAGGGGGCCTGTCGGCTTTCTTT. The encoded protein is CSVLGGGLSAFF.

The rearrangement links TRBV21-1 to TRBJ1-5; TRBD1, as called in the table, went unchecked against the DNA. TRBV21-1 is an annotated pseudogene. The CDR3 has 16 amino acids. For the CDR3, the DNA is TGTGCCAGCAGCAAAGACAGGGTGTATAGCAATCAGCCCCAGCATTTT. Protein: CASSKDRVYSNQPQHF.